The rows below give T cell receptor beta chains drawn from one sample of a study of low-dose radiotherapy and immunotherapy resistance in tumors. Each CDR3 protein is one row after TCRdb ran MiXCR on the reads. In the table there are tens of thousands of distinct CDR3 sequences, 15% to 20% of which are singletons. The sample was PBMCs, taken after low-dose radiotherapy plus immunotherapy. The source of these receptors is a male donor with prostate cancer. The CDR3 runs from the conserved cysteine through the conserved F or W. D genes are given only for firm matches. Some rows have no size entry. The others give once, few or many, or a class for an expanded clone.

size: few
V: TRBV28
J: TRBJ1-1
D: NA
DNA: TGTGCCAGCAGGCCCCACGGGGTAGACACTGAAGCTTTCTTT
CDR3: CASRPHGVDTEAFF

size: many
V: TRBV19
J: TRBJ2-1
D: NA
DNA: TGTGCCAGTAGTTTCCAGGGACCCTGGAATGAGCAGTTCTTC
CDR3: CASSFQGPWNEQFF

size: many
V: TRBV29-1
J: TRBJ2-5
D: TRBD1
DNA: TGCAGCGTCCCCAGGGGGCAGGGGGAGACCCAGTACTTC
CDR3: CSVPRGQGETQYF

size: many
V: TRBV19
J: TRBJ2-7
D: TRBD1
DNA: TGTGCCAGTAGTGCCAAGGGACAGGGGTCCTACGAGCAGTACTTC
CDR3: CASSAKGQGSYEQYF

size: many
V: TRBV7-2
J: TRBJ2-2
D: NA
DNA: TGTGCCAGCAGGGTCAGCGGCGGCTCCTGGGCCGGGGAGCTGTTTTTT
CDR3: CASRVSGGSWAGELFF

size: once
V: TRBV6-5
J: TRBJ2-7
D: NA
DNA: TGTGCCAGCAGGATAGTGTGGCAGGGAGGCCCCTACGAGCAGTACTTC
CDR3: CASRIVWQGGPYEQYF

size: many
V: TRBV6-2/TRBV6-3
J: TRBJ2-5
D: TRBD2
DNA: TGTGCCAGCAGTTACCCCCACCAGGGTAGCGGGAGAGAGACCCAGTACTTC
CDR3: CASSYPHQGSGRETQYF

size: many
V: TRBV6-2/TRBV6-3
J: TRBJ2-5
D: NA
DNA: TGTGCCAGCAGTAACAATCCTAGAGAGACCCAGTACTTC
CDR3: CASSNNPRETQYF

size: many
V: TRBV5-4
J: TRBJ1-2
D: NA
DNA: TGTGCCAGCAGCTCGGGCCGGGCCGACTATGGCTACACCTTC
CDR3: CASSSGRADYGYTF

size: many
V: TRBV19
J: TRBJ2-7
D: TRBD1
DNA: TGTGCCAGTAAGAGAGAGGGACAGGGGGACTACGAGCAGTACTTC
CDR3: CASKREGQGDYEQYF

size: many
V: TRBV6-2/TRBV6-3
J: TRBJ1-1
D: TRBD1
DNA: TGTGCCAGCAGAGAGGACAGGGGCATGGGGTACACTGAAGCTTTCTTT
CDR3: CASREDRGMGYTEAFF

size: many
V: TRBV7-2
J: TRBJ2-7
D: NA
DNA: TGTGCCAGCAGCCGTCGACCGACAGGAACCTACGAGCAGTACTTC
CDR3: CASSRRPTGTYEQYF

size: many
V: TRBV29-1
J: TRBJ2-1
D: TRBD2
DNA: TGCAGCGTTGAAGGTTCGGGACTAGCGTTCCATGAGCAGTTCTTC
CDR3: CSVEGSGLAFHEQFF

size: NA
V: TRBV20-1
J: TRBJ1-5
D: TRBD1
DNA: TGCAGTGCTAGGGGGGACAGGTCCAACAATCAGCCCCAGCATTTT
CDR3: CSARGDRSNNQPQHF

size: many
V: TRBV6-5
J: TRBJ2-2
D: NA
DNA: TGTGCCAGCGCCGGGGAGCTGTTTTTT
CDR3: CASAGELFF

size: many
V: TRBV7-8
J: TRBJ2-5
D: NA
DNA: TGTGCCAGCAGCCGAAGCGGTTGGGAGACCCAGTACTTC
CDR3: CASSRSGWETQYF

size: few
V: TRBV21-1
J: TRBJ2-6
D: NA
DNA: TGTGCCAGCAGCAAAGCCGGGACAGGGGCTTTC
CDR3: CASSKAGTGAF

size: NA
V: TRBV6-5
J: TRBJ2-4
D: TRBD1
DNA: TGTGCCCCCTACAGGGGGCATTTAGCCAAAAACATTCAGTACTTC
CDR3: CAPYRGHLAKNIQYF

size: many
V: TRBV3-1
J: TRBJ2-7
D: NA
DNA: TGTGCCAGCAGCCAACTCAGCGTGGGCGAGCAGTACTTC
CDR3: CASSQLSVGEQYF

size: many
V: TRBV20-1
J: TRBJ1-1
D: NA
DNA: TGCAGCAGACAGAGCGGGAACACTGAAGCTTTCTTT
CDR3: CSRQSGNTEAFF

size: many
V: TRBV19
J: TRBJ1-5
D: TRBD1
DNA: TGTGCCACCGGGACAGTGAATCAGCCCCAGCATTTT
CDR3: CATGTVNQPQHF

size: many
V: TRBV7-2
J: TRBJ2-2
D: TRBD2
DNA: TGTGCCAGCAGACGGGGAGCGGGAGGATCGAACACCGGGGAGCTGTTTTTT
CDR3: CASRRGAGGSNTGELFF

size: many
V: TRBV29-1
J: TRBJ2-5
D: TRBD1
DNA: TGCAGCCACTCGGGACAGCAAGAGACCCAGTACTTC
CDR3: CSHSGQQETQYF

size: once
V: TRBV28
J: TRBJ2-2
D: NA
DNA: NA
CDR3: CASSLPGGNTGELFFF

size: NA
V: TRBV5-8
J: TRBJ2-1
D: TRBD2
DNA: TGCGCCAGCAGGTTGGGGCTAGCGGGAGGCGATGAGCAGTTCTTC
CDR3: CASRLGLAGGDEQFF

size: few
V: TRBV2
J: TRBJ2-3
D: TRBD2
DNA: TGTGCCATAACCCGACTAGCCGGCACAGATACGCAGTATTTT
CDR3: CAITRLAGTDTQYF

size: many
V: TRBV10-3
J: TRBJ2-5
D: NA
DNA: TGTGCCATCAGTGAGTCGCGTGAGACCCAGTACTTC
CDR3: CAISESRETQYF

size: many
V: TRBV28
J: TRBJ2-7
D: NA
DNA: TGTGCCAGCAGTTTATTTAGGTCAGGGATACGAGGGCAGTACTTC
CDR3: CASSLFRSGIRGQYF

size: many
V: TRBV11-2
J: TRBJ2-7
D: NA
DNA: TGTGCCAGCAGTTTTGGACAGTCCTACGAGCAGTACTTC
CDR3: CASSFGQSYEQYF

size: many
V: TRBV29-1
J: TRBJ2-3
D: TRBD1
DNA: TGCAGCGTTGCGGACAGGGCCAATACGCAGTATTTT
CDR3: CSVADRANTQYF

size: many
V: TRBV7-9
J: TRBJ2-7
D: NA
DNA: TGTGCCAGCAGCCGTTTGACATCCTCAATACCCTACGAGCAGTACTTC
CDR3: CASSRLTSSIPYEQYF

size: many
V: TRBV20-1
J: TRBJ2-7
D: TRBD1
DNA: TGCAGTGCCCCAAGACAGGGGGCCAATACGATGGAGCAGTACTTC
CDR3: CSAPRQGANTMEQYF

size: many
V: TRBV12-3/TRBV12-4
J: TRBJ2-7
D: NA
DNA: TGTGCCAGCAGTGGACTTCCGGGGGACGAGCAGTACTTC
CDR3: CASSGLPGDEQYF

size: many
V: TRBV20-1
J: TRBJ1-2
D: TRBD1
DNA: TGCAGTGCTAGCACGACAGGGATCTATGGCTACACCTTC
CDR3: CSASTTGIYGYTF

size: many
V: TRBV14
J: TRBJ1-6
D: NA
DNA: TGTGCCAGCAGTCTTCGACCCAACGGGAATTCACCCCTCCACTTT
CDR3: CASSLRPNGNSPLHF

size: many
V: TRBV7-8
J: TRBJ2-7
D: NA
DNA: TGTGCCAGCAGCTCTGTCGGGAGTTCCTACGAGCAGTACTTC
CDR3: CASSSVGSSYEQYF

size: many
V: TRBV4-3
J: TRBJ2-7
D: TRBD2
DNA: TGCGCCAGCAGCCAAGAGCTAGCGGGAGCCTACGAGCAGTACTTC
CDR3: CASSQELAGAYEQYF

size: many
V: TRBV7-2
J: TRBJ2-7
D: TRBD2
DNA: TGTGCCAGCAGCTTAACTCCGGGAGGATCCTACGAGCAGTACTTC
CDR3: CASSLTPGGSYEQYF

size: many
V: TRBV7-2
J: TRBJ2-5
D: NA
DNA: TGTGCCAGCAGCTTTAGTGTCTCTCTGGGCCAAGAGACCCAGTACTTC
CDR3: CASSFSVSLGQETQYF

size: many
V: TRBV10-3
J: TRBJ2-7
D: NA
DNA: TGTGCCATCAGTGAGGTGGGCGAGCAGTACTTC
CDR3: CAISEVGEQYF

size: many
V: TRBV28
J: TRBJ2-2
D: NA
DNA: TGTGCCAGCCACCCTGCCTCTCGTGTCACCGGGGAGCTGTTTTTT
CDR3: CASHPASRVTGELFF

size: NA
V: TRBV29-1
J: TRBJ2-7
D: TRBD1
DNA: TGCAGCGTTGTTGGACAGGGGGCTGAGCAGTACTTC
CDR3: CSVVGQGAEQYF

size: many
V: TRBV5-1
J: TRBJ2-7
D: NA
DNA: TGCGCCAGCAGCTCGGGACAAGCCTCAAGAGAGCAGTACTTC
CDR3: CASSSGQASREQYF

size: many
V: TRBV28
J: TRBJ1-1
D: TRBD1
DNA: TGTGCCAGCTTCCCACAGGGGACGAACACTGAAGCTTTCTTT
CDR3: CASFPQGTNTEAFF

size: many
V: TRBV28
J: TRBJ2-1
D: TRBD2
DNA: TGTGCCAGCAGTTCAAGGACGGGGGGGACTAGCGGCCCTTACAATGAGCAGTTCTTC
CDR3: CASSSRTGGTSGPYNEQFF

size: NA
V: TRBV5-8
J: TRBJ2-5
D: TRBD2
DNA: TGTGCCAGCAGCCGGGGACTAGCGGGGCCCGCAAAAGAGACCCAGTACTTC
CDR3: CASSRGLAGPAKETQYF

size: many
V: TRBV4-3
J: TRBJ1-6
D: NA
DNA: TGCGCCAGCAGCCAAGAACGGGGTTATAATTCACCCCTCCACTTT
CDR3: CASSQERGYNSPLHF

size: many
V: TRBV29-1
J: TRBJ1-5
D: TRBD1
DNA: TGCAGCGCCGGACAGGGCGCGGGGAGCAATCAGCCCCAGCATTTT
CDR3: CSAGQGAGSNQPQHF

size: many
V: TRBV28
J: TRBJ2-7
D: TRBD1
DNA: TGTGCCAGCAGTTTACCGGACAGGGGCTCCTACGAGCAGTACTTC
CDR3: CASSLPDRGSYEQYF

size: many
V: TRBV20-1
J: TRBJ2-6
D: TRBD2
DNA: TGCAGTGCTAGAGCCGGACTAGCGGGAGAAAAAGGGGCCAACGTCCTGACTTTC
CDR3: CSARAGLAGEKGANVLTF

size: once
V: TRBV5-5
J: TRBJ2-1
D: TRBD2
DNA: TGTGCCAGCAGCCCAGGACTAGCGGGAGGGTACAATGAGCAGTTCTTC
CDR3: CASSPGLAGGYNEQFF

size: few
V: TRBV27
J: TRBJ2-7
D: TRBD2
DNA: TGTGCCAGCAGTTCCCCCAGGCTAGCGGGAGGGAGGAAGCAGTACTTC
CDR3: CASSSPRLAGGRKQYF

size: many
V: TRBV18
J: TRBJ1-3
D: TRBD1
DNA: TGTGCCAGCTCACCTCAAGACGCCGGGACAGGAGGAAACACCATATATTTT
CDR3: CASSPQDAGTGGNTIYF

size: many
V: TRBV29-1
J: TRBJ2-3
D: NA
DNA: TGCAGCGTTGCGCGGTGGCCGGGCACAGATACGCAGTATTTT
CDR3: CSVARWPGTDTQYF

size: NA
V: TRBV28
J: TRBJ1-5
D: NA
DNA: TGTGCCAGCAGTCTAGGGGGGCGAAGGAGCAATCAGCCCCAGCATTTT
CDR3: CASSLGGRRSNQPQHF

size: NA
V: TRBV3-1
J: TRBJ2-5
D: NA
DNA: TGTGCCAGCAGCCAAGAATCCTCAGGCTGGGAGACCCAGTACTTC
CDR3: CASSQESSGWETQYF

size: NA
V: TRBV6-5
J: TRBJ1-5
D: TRBD1
DNA: TGTGCCAGCAGGTTCGACAGGGGGCAAGGACCCCAGCATTTT
CDR3: CASRFDRGQGPQHF

size: NA
V: TRBV29-1
J: TRBJ2-5
D: NA
DNA: TGCAGCGCCGACGGCAGGACTGGGAAAGAGACCCAGTACTTC
CDR3: CSADGRTGKETQYF

size: many
V: TRBV15
J: TRBJ1-5
D: NA
DNA: TGTGCCACCAGCAGAGATTCCCTACGGGGTCAGCCCCAGCATTTT
CDR3: CATSRDSLRGQPQHF

size: many
V: TRBV4-1
J: TRBJ2-1
D: NA
DNA: TGCGCCAGCAGCCGCCAACTGGGGACCCACAATGAGCAGTTCTTC
CDR3: CASSRQLGTHNEQFF